The T cell receptor beta chain under discussion was sequenced for a study of regulatory T cells in long-lasting Graves disease. The length of the CDR3 is 15 residues. V lost 3 bases to trimming and J lost 6 bases; unmatched junction nucleotides: 7. Germline assignment: CDR1 SGHKS and CDR2 YYEKEE (reference sequence). Specified time point: persistent/refractory GD, antithyroid drugs over 5 years with positive TRAb. Generation of the TCR library employed RNA extracted from PBMCs. Both iRepertoire HTBI primers and Arm-PCR of CDR3 regions were used to build the TCR beta libraries. One entry per CDR3 protein, called by TCRdb with MiXCR from the multiplex PCR reads. This table holds hundreds of thousands of distinct CDR3 sequences, roughly 23% found once.

The sequence was collected from a female donor with Graves disease. The rearrangement links TRBV5-5 to TRBJ2-7; TRBD1 matches 12 bases. The starting material was peripheral blood mononuclear cells (PBMCs), obtained when the disease was refractory, from a patient treated with antithyroid drugs. This CDR3 reads CASSWTGTGGSEQYF. As DNA, the CDR3 is TGTGCCAGCAGCTGGACCGGGACAGGGGGCTCCGAGCAGTACTTC.